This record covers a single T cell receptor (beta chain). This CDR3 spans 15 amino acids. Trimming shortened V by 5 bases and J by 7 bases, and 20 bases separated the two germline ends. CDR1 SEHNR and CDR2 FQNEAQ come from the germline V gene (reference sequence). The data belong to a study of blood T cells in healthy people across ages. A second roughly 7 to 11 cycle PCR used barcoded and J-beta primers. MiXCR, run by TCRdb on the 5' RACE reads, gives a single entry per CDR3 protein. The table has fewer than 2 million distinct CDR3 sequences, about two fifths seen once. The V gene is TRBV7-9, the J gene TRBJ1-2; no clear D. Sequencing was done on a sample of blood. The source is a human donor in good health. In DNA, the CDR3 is TGTGCCAGCAGCCTTCAGCAATCGGGTTCGGGTGGCTACACCTTC. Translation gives CASSLQQSGSGGYTF.